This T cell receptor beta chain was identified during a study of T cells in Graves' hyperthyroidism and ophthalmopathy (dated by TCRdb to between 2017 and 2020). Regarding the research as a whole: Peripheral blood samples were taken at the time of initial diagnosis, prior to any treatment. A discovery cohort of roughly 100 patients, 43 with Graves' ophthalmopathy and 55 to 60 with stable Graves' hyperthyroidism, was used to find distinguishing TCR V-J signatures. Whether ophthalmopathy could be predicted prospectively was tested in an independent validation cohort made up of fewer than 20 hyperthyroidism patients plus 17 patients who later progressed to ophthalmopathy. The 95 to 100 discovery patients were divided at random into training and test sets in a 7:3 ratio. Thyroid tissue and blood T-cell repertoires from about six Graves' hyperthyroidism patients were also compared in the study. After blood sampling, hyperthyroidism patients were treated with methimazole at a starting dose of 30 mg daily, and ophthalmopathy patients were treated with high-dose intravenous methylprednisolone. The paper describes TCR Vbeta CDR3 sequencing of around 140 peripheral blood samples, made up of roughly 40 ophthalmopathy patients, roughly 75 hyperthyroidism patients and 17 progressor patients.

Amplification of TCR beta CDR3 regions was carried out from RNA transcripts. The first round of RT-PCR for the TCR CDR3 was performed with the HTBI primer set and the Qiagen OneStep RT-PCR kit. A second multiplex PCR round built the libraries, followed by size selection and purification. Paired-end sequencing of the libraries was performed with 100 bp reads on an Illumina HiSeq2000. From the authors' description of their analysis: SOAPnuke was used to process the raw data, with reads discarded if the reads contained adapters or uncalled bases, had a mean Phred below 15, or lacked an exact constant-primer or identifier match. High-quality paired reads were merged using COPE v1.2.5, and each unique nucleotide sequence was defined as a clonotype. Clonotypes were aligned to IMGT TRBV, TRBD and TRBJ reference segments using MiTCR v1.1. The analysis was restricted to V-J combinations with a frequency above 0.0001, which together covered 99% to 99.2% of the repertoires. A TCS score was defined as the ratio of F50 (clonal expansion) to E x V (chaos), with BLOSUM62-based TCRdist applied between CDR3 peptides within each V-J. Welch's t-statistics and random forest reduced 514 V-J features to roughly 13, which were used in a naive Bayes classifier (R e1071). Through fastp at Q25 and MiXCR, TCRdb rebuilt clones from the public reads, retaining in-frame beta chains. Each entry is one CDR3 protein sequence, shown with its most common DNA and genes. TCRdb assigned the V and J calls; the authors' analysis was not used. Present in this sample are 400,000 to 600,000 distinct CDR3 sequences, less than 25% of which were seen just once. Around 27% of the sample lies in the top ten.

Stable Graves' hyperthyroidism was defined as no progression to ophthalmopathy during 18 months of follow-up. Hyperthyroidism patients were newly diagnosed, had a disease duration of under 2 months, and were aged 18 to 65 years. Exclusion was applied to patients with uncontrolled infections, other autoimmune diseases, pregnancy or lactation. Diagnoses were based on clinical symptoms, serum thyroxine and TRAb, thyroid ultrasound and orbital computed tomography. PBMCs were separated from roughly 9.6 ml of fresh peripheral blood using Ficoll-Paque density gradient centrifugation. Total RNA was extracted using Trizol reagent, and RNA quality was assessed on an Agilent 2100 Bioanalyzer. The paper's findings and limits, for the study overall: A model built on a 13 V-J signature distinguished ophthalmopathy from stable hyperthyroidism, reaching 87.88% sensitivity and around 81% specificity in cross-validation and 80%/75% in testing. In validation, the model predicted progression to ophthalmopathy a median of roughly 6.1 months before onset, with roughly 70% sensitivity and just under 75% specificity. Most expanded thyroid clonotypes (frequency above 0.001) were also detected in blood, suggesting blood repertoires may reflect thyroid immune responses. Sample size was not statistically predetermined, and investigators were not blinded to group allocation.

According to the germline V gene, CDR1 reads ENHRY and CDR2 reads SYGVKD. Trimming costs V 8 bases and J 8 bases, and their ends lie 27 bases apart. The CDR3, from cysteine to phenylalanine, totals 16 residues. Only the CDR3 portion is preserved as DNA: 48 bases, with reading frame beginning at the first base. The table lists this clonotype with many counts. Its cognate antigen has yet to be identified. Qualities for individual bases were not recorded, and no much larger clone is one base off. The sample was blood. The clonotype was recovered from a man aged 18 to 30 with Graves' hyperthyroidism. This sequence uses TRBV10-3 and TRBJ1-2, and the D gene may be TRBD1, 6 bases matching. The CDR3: CAIGSGGHDFGVGYTF. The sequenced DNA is TGTGCCATCGGCTCGGGGGGACACGACTTTGGCGTCGGCTACACCTTC.